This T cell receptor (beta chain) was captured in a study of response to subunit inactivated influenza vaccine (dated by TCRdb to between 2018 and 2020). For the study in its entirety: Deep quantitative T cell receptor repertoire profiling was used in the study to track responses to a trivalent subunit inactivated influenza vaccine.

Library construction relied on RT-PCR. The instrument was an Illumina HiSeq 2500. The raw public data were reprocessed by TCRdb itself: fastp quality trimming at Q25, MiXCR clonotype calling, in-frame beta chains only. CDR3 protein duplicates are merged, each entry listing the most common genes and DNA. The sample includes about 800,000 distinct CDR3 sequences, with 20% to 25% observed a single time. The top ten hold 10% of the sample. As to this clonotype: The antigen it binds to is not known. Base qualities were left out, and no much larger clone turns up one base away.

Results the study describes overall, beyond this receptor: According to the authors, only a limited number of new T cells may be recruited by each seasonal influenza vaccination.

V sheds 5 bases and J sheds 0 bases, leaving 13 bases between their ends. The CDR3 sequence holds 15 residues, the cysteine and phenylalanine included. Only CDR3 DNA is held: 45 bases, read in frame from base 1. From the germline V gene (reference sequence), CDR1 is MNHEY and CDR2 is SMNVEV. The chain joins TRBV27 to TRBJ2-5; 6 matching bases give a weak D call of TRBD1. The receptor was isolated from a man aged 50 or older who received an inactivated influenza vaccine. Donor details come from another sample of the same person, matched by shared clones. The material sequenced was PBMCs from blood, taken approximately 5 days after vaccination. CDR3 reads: CASSIRGQYQETQYF. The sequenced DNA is TGTGCCAGCAGTATCAGGGGCCAGTACCAAGAGACCCAGTACTTC.